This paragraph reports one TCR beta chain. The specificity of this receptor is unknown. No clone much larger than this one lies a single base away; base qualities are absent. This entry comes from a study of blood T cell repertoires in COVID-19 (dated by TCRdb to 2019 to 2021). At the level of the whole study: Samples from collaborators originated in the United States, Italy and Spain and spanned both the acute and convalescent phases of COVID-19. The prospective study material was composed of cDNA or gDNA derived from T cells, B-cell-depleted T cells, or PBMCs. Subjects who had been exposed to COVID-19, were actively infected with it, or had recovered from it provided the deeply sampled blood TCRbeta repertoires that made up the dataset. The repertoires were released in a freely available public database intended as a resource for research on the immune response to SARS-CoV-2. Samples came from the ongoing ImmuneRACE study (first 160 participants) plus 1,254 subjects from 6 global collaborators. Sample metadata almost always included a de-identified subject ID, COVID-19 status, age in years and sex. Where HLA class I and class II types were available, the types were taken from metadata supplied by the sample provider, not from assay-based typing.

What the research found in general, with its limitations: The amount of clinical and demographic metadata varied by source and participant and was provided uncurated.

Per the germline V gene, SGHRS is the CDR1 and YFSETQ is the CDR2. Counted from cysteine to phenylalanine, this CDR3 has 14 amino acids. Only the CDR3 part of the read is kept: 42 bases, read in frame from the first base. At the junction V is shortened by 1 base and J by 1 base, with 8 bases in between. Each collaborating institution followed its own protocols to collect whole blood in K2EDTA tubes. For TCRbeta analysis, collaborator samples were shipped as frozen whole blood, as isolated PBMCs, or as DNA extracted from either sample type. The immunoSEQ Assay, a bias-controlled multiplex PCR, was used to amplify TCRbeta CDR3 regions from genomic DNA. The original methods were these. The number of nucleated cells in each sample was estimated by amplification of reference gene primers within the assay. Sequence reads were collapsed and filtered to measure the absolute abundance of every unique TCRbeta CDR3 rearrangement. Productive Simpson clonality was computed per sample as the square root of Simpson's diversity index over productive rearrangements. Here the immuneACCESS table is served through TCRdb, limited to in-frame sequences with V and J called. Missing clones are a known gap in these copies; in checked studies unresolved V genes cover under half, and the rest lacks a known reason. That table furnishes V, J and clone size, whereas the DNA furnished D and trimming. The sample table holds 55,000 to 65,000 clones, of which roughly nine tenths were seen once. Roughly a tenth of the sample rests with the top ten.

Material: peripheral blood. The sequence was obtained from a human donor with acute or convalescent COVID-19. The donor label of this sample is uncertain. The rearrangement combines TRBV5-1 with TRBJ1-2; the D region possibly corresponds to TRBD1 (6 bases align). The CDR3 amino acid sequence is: CASSLTGYNYGYTF. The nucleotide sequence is TGCGCCAGCAGCTTGACAGGGTATAACTATGGCTACACCTTC.